This TCR beta chain is from a study of metastatic and nonmetastatic thyroid tumors. In the study overall: Patients with malignant and benign thyroid disease provided blood and tumor or nodule tissue, whose repertoires were compared. General study points: Across blood and tumor, TCR beta diversity in malignant thyroid tumors was reportedly significantly higher than in benign nodules.

There were no patients who had received any treatment before thyroid surgery. TCRdb reprocessed the PCR reads using MiXCR. The sample lists about 30,000 clones; 3.5% to 5% were seen once. As regards this clone: The antigen is undetermined.

The sequenced material came from blood. The receptor was isolated from a female donor with papillary thyroid cancer or a benign thyroid nodule (not recorded which). Some clones in this sample may be carry-over from other donors' samples.

The CDR3 spells CASSEGETQYF. DNA for the CDR3: TGTGCCAGCAGTGAAGGGGAGACCCAGTACTTC. This chain links TRBV2 with TRBJ2-5; D uncertain. The CDR3 has 11 residues. Germline V gene sequence: CDR1 SNHLY, CDR2 FYNNEI. V was shortened by 1 base and J by 5 bases, with 2 bases between the two germline ends.